Listed below are T cell receptor beta chains from one sample, sequenced in a study of blood T cell repertoires in COVID-19. The protocol was immunoSEQ multiplex PCR, while the TCRdb copy is restricted to in-frame clones and leaves out a portion. Here the sample spans about 130,000 clones, around nine tenths being singletons. Material for sequencing was peripheral blood. These TCRs come from a woman of 80 years or more with acute or convalescent COVID-19. Both conserved end residues are part of each CDR3. A D gene is named only where the DNA matches it firmly. Not all rows give a size; the values are once, few, many and, for expanded clones, a class.

d_gene,abundance,j_gene,v_gene,len,CDR3nt,CDR3aa
TRBD1,.,TRBJ1-6,TRBV5-1,15,TGCGCCAGCAGCTTGGAGGGACAGGGTGGTTCACCCCTCCACTTT,CASSLEGQGGSPLHF
TRBD2,.,TRBJ2-3,TRBV3-1/TRBV3-2,15,TGTGCCAGCAGTTCAACTAGCGGGAGTCCAGATACGCAGTATTTT,CASSSTSGSPDTQYF
.,.,TRBJ1-4,TRBV7-9,12,TGTGCCAGCAGCTTCCCCCAGGGAAAACTGTTTTTT,CASSFPQGKLFF
.,.,TRBJ2-1,TRBV9,15,TGTGCCAGCAGCGTAGTGGAGGGCTCCTACAATGAGCAGTTCTTC,CASSVVEGSYNEQFF
TRBD1,few,TRBJ1-2,TRBV7-9,15,TGTGCCAGCAGGCGGAACAGGGGATCGGACTATGGCTACACCTTC,CASRRNRGSDYGYTF
.,.,TRBJ2-7,TRBV5-1,13,TGCGCCAGCAGCTTGGACAGAGCCTACGAGCAGTACTTC,CASSLDRAYEQYF
.,.,TRBJ2-7,TRBV5-1,13,TGCGCCAGCAGCTTGGCAGACAGGAGGGAGCAGTACTTC,CASSLADRREQYF
TRBD1,.,TRBJ1-2,TRBV7-2,14,TGTGCCAGCGAACGGACAGGGCTTAACTATGGCTACACCTTC,CASERTGLNYGYTF
TRBD1,few,TRBJ2-7,TRBV20-1,11,TGCAGTGCCTCAGGGGGCTACGAGCAGTACTTC,CSASGGYEQYF
.,.,TRBJ1-1,TRBV6-5,15,TGTGCCAGCAGTTACTCGCGACAGATGAACACTGAAGCTTTCTTT,CASSYSRQMNTEAFF
.,.,TRBJ1-2,TRBV12-3/TRBV12-4,13,TGTGCCAGCAGTACCTATCCGGTTCATGGCTACACCTTC,CASSTYPVHGYTF
TRBD1,.,TRBJ1-1,TRBV24-1,14,TGTGCCACCAGTGACCCTACACAGGGGACTGAAGCTTTCTTT,CATSDPTQGTEAFF
.,.,TRBJ1-5,TRBV18,13,TGTGCCAGCTCACCAGGGCGAGATCAGCCCCAGCATTTT,CASSPGRDQPQHF
TRBD2,.,TRBJ2-2,TRBV6-6,15,TGTGCCAGCACCCCCCTAGCGGGGGGTGTCGGGGAGCTGTTTTTT,CASTPLAGGVGELFF
.,.,TRBJ1-2,TRBV19,13,TGTGCCAGTAGTACGGCAGGAAGATATGGCTACACCTTC,CASSTAGRYGYTF
.,.,TRBJ2-7,TRBV7-3,16,TGTGCCAGCAGCAAAACAGGGACACTCCTTTCCTACGAGCAGTACTTC,CASSKTGTLLSYEQYF
.,.,TRBJ1-1,TRBV2,13,TGTGCCTGTACGGAGAACTCGGACACTGAAGCTTTCTTT,CACTENSDTEAFF
.,.,TRBJ2-5,TRBV11-2,13,TGTGCCAGCAGCTTAGAATCTCGCGAAACCCAGTACTTC,CASSLESRETQYF
TRBD2,.,TRBJ2-2,TRBV28,18,TGTGCCACCACAAGAGGGGCTAGCGGGAGGAAGGGAACCGGGGAGCTGTTTTTT,CATTRGASGRKGTGELFF